Shown below are 23 T cell receptor beta chains from a single sample sequenced in a study of T-cell memory formation after mild COVID-19. One entry per CDR3 protein results from TCRdb running MiXCR on the 5' RACE reads. Of fewer than 250,000 distinct CDR3 sequences in the sample, roughly 14% were seen once. The sample was PBMCs or a T cell subset sorted from them (not recorded which). Source of these receptors: an adult woman who had mild COVID-19 (a few samples of this study predate the infection). Cell type and time point are not known.

The rearrangement joins TRBV4-3 to TRBJ2-2; D is ambiguous. V shed 0 bases and J shed 2 bases, with 10 bases lying between them. Germline CDR1 LGHNA, CDR2 YSLEER. The CDR3 consists of 16 residues. DNA of the CDR3: TGCGCCAGCAGCCAAGATTTGAGCTATAACACCGGGGAGCTGTTTTTT. This codes for CASSQDLSYNTGELFF.

The CDR3 nucleotides read TGTGCCAGCAGTTTAGGACGGACTAACACCGGGGAGCTGTTTTTT. It encodes CASSLGRTNTGELFF. This chain links TRBV12-3 or TRBV12-4 with TRBJ2-2, with D possibly TRBD2 on 5 matching bases. Trimming removed 1 base at V and 2 bases at J, with 8 bases between. This CDR3 comprises 15 residues.

The chain joins TRBV12-3 or TRBV12-4 to TRBJ1-2, with D possibly TRBD1 on 5 matching bases. V was cut by 4 bases and J by 4 bases, with 13 bases left in between. This CDR3 has 14 amino acids. The DNA of the CDR3 is TGTGCCAGCAGTTGGGGCGTGGAGGGCTATGGCTACACCTTC. It specifies CASSWGVEGYGYTF.

CDR3 protein: CASSQEPARIQPQHF. In DNA, the CDR3 is TGCGCCAGCAGCCAAGAGCCGGCCAGAATTCAGCCCCAGCATTTT. V usage is TRBV4-1 and J usage is TRBJ1-5, with D unclear. V dropped 0 bases and J dropped 6 bases, with 12 bases sitting between them. The germline V gene encodes CDR1 MGHRA and CDR2 YSYEKL. The CDR3 runs 15 residues.

This clonotype turned up a few times. The rearrangement links TRBV6-5 to TRBJ1-2; D might be TRBD1 (6 bases). Trimming stripped 5 bases from V and 6 bases from J, with 13 bases between. The CDR3 sequence is 13 residues long. Germline CDR1 is MNHEY and CDR2 is SVGAGI. The CDR3 loop reads CASSLDRLHGYTF. Written as DNA, the CDR3 is TGTGCCAGCAGTCTCGACAGGCTCCATGGCTACACCTTC.

V and J are TRBV10-3 and TRBJ2-7, with TRBD2 identical over 16 bases. Germline V gene lookup returns CDR1 ENHRY and CDR2 SYGVKD. Trimming removed 5 bases from V and 0 bases from J; junction bases left unmatched: 10. CDR3 length: 19 residues. CDR3: CAISPGTSGRGGFSYEQYF. In DNA form, the CDR3 reads TGTGCCATCAGTCCCGGGACTAGCGGGAGGGGGGGATTCTCCTACGAGCAGTACTTC.

V usage is TRBV6-2 or TRBV6-3 and J usage is TRBJ2-7; TRBD2 matches at 9 bases. CDR1 is MNHEY and CDR2 is SVGEGT in the germline V gene. J gave up 5 bases and V 8 bases, and 10 bases lay outside the gene matches. This CDR3 is built from 14 residues. The CDR3 here is CASSSAGGNHEQYF. Written as DNA, the CDR3 is TGTGCCAGCTCTTCGGCGGGGGGGAACCACGAGCAGTACTTC.

This clonotype turned up a few times. The chain uses TRBV12-3 or TRBV12-4 and TRBJ2-2; a weak D match, TRBD1 (5 bases). The CDR3 sequence is 13 residues long. Trimming removed 6 bases from V and 13 bases from J, with 18 bases in between. The CDR3 loop is CASREPGLMGLFF. CDR3 bases: TGTGCCAGCAGGGAGCCAGGGCTGATGGGGCTGTTTTTT.

This clonotype has just a few counts. The chain employs TRBV11-3 and TRBJ2-1; 13 bases match TRBD2. The CDR3 has 17 residues. Germline CDR1 and CDR2: SGHNT and YENEEA. J gave up 0 bases and V 5 bases, and 4 bases lay outside the gene matches. DNA of the CDR3: TGTGCCAGCAGCCCGTGGACTAGCGGGAGCTCCTACAATGAGCAGTTCTTC. Translated: CASSPWTSGSSYNEQFF.

This clonotype was observed a handful of times. The chain joins TRBV12-3 or TRBV12-4 to TRBJ2-2, with TRBD2 matching 9 bases. Germline trimming cut 1 base from V and 8 bases from J; bases unmatched to any gene: 8. This CDR3 contains 16 residues. CDR3 coding DNA: TGTGCCAGCAGTTTAGGGCGGGAGGGCCTAAGAGGGGAGCTGTTTTTT. It is translated as CASSLGREGLRGELFF.

The chain couples TRBV11-3 to TRBJ1-2; D perhaps matches TRBD1 (5 bases). CDR1 and CDR2 (germline): SGHNT, YENEEA. The CDR3 runs to 13 residues. V lost 1 base and J lost 8, with 11 bases in between. The CDR3 DNA sequence: TGTGCCAGCAGCTTAGCCGGGGCGGCGGGCTACACCTTC. Encoded protein: CASSLAGAAGYTF.

The V gene is TRBV28, the J gene TRBJ1-2; D might be TRBD1 (5 bases). Germline V gives CDR1 MDHEN, CDR2 SYDVKM. The CDR3 runs to 12 residues. Trimming pared 3 bases from V and 7 bases from J, leaving 9 bases between. CDR3 amino acids: CASSLQGAGYTF. CDR3 in DNA: TGTGCCAGCAGTTTGCAAGGGGCTGGCTACACCTTC.

As regards this clonotype: Compared with germline, one end of the junction differs, possibly owing to a read error. The chain couples TRBV12-3 or TRBV12-4 to TRBJ2-7; 9 bases map to TRBD2. This CDR3 contains 13 residues. Here the CDR3 reads CASSLSRIAGVIF. In nucleotides, the CDR3 is TGTGCCAGCAGTTTATCCCGTATAGCGGGGGTAATCTTC.

The V gene is TRBV20-1, the J gene TRBJ1-1, with D possibly TRBD1 on 5 matching bases. Germline V gene lookup returns CDR1 DFQATT and CDR2 SNEGSKA (reference sequence). Trimming stripped 3 bases from V and 0 bases from J, with 23 bases between. The CDR3 consists of 18 residues. The CDR3 coding sequence is TGCAGTGCTAGTCGTTTCGGGGCATCGGGATTTATGAACACTGAAGCTTTCTTT. Amino acids: CSASRFGASGFMNTEAFF.

In its sample, this clonotype was seen a few times. The chain joins TRBV3-1 to TRBJ2-5; D possibly matches TRBD1 or TRBD2 (6 bases each). There are 15 residues in the CDR3. V was trimmed by 0 bases and J by 5 bases, leaving 13 bases between them. Germline V gives CDR1 LGHDT, CDR2 YNNKEL (reference sequence). The CDR3, as DNA: TGTGCCAGCAGCCAAGAACGCCTAGGGGGGGAGACCCAGTACTTC. It specifies CASSQERLGGETQYF.

The chain employs TRBV23-1 and TRBJ2-3; 8 bases map to TRBD2. TRBV23-1 is designated an ORF whose function remains uncertain. This CDR3 contains 21 residues. Losses at the gene ends were 6 bases for V and 0 bases for J; bases not matched to a gene: 23. For the CDR3, the DNA is TGCGCCAGCAGCCAGACCCCAGGGAATGAAGGCGGGGGGCTCAGCACAGATACGCAGTATTTT. Translating gives CASSQTPGNEGGGLSTDTQYF.

The gene calls are TRBV9 and TRBJ2-7; D unclear. V was shortened by 0 bases and J by 0 bases, with 10 bases between the two germline ends. The CDR3 is 15 amino acids. Germline V gene lookup returns CDR1 SGDLS and CDR2 YYNGEE. CDR3 loop: CASSVADSSSYEQYF. The CDR3 DNA sequence: TGTGCCAGCAGCGTAGCCGATAGCAGCTCCTACGAGCAGTACTTC.

Only a few counts were recorded for this clonotype. V usage is TRBV12-3 or TRBV12-4 and J usage is TRBJ2-7, with no clear D. V was trimmed by 6 bases and J by 2 bases, leaving 14 bases between them. This CDR3 comprises 14 residues. The CDR3, as DNA: TGTGCCAGCAGCCTCCGACTTGCCCCCTACGAGCAGTACTTC. Amino acid sequence: CASSLRLAPYEQYF.

This clonotype occurred a few times. The chain employs TRBV7-9 and TRBJ1-5; D perhaps matches TRBD1 (5 bases). Between the trimmed V and J ends, which lost 3 bases and 6 bases, there was a span of 6 bases. Looked up from germline, CDR1 is SEHNR and CDR2 is FQNEAQ (reference sequence). The CDR3 loop spans 12 amino acids. The chain's CDR3 is CASSLDTQPQHF. The CDR3 DNA follows: TGTGCCAGCAGCTTGGACACTCAGCCCCAGCATTTT.

The V and J genes are TRBV12-3 or TRBV12-4 and TRBJ2-1, with 12 bases fitting TRBD2. J was trimmed by 8 bases and V by 6 bases; bases with no gene match: 8. This CDR3 is built from 15 residues. The CDR3 spells CASRKLAGGRDEQFF. CDR3 nucleotide sequence: TGTGCCAGCAGAAAGCTAGCGGGAGGGCGGGATGAGCAGTTCTTC.

The table lists this clonotype with a count of one. The V call is TRBV9, the J call TRBJ2-3; D may be TRBD2 (5 bases). The CDR3 consists of 14 residues. Germline-derived CDR1 and CDR2 are SGDLS and YYNGEE. V gave up 4 bases and J gave up 6 bases, with 15 bases separating them. This CDR3 reads CASSYEGRPDTQYF. In DNA form, the CDR3 reads TGTGCCAGCAGCTACGAGGGTCGCCCGGATACGCAGTATTTT.

This clonotype was observed a few times. V usage is TRBV29-1 and J usage is TRBJ2-1; tentative D call: TRBD1 (6 bases). The CDR3 runs to 12 residues. CDR1 and CDR2 (germline): SQVTM, ANQGSEA. The V end lost 4 bases, the J end lost 3 bases, and 7 bases lay between the germline ends. The CDR3 here is CSVAGHYNEQFF. CDR3 DNA sequence: TGCAGCGTTGCGGGACACTACAATGAGCAGTTCTTC.

This rearrangement joins TRBV20-1 to TRBJ2-2, with D tentatively TRBD2 (7 bases). The CDR3 runs to 15 residues. The germline CDR1 and CDR2 sequences are DFQATT and SNEGSKA (reference sequence). The germline V and J ends were trimmed by 3 bases and 6 bases, with 17 bases remaining between them. Here the CDR3 DNA reads TGCAGTGCTAGGGATCGGGGGGCTCTTGCCGGGGAGCTGTTTTTT. This codes for CSARDRGALAGELFF.